Following are 5 T cell receptor beta chains from one sample sequenced in a study of T cells after yellow fever vaccination. Each CDR3 protein gets one entry after TCRdb re-called the 5' RACE reads with MiXCR. The repertoire holds 170,000 or so distinct CDR3 sequences, with around 9.3% as singletons. The source material was CD8+ T cells sorted from PBMCs, sampled 45 days after the yellow fever booster vaccination. These receptors were obtained from a man aged 18 to 30 who received the YFV17D yellow fever vaccine.

This clonotype was counted only a few times. The chain carries TRBV5-1 and TRBJ2-7; D gene unclear. V lost 3 bases and J 2 bases, leaving 9 bases between the germline ends. The CDR3 spans 13 residues. Germline V gives CDR1 SGHRS, CDR2 YFSETQ. The CDR3 protein is CASSWAVAYEQYF. CDR3 nucleotide sequence: TGCGCCAGCAGCTGGGCCGTAGCCTACGAGCAGTACTTC.

The CDR3 protein is CAIPIGGWETQYF. The CDR3 DNA is TGTGCCATCCCGATTGGAGGATGGGAGACCCAGTACTTC. This chain uses TRBV7-2 with TRBJ2-5, with D possibly being TRBD2 (5 bases). Germline-derived CDR1 and CDR2 are SGHTA and FQGNSA. The V end was cut by 10 bases, the J end by 5 bases, with 17 bases between. This CDR3 region has 13 residues.

This clonotype came up a few times. The V and J genes are TRBV4-3 and TRBJ2-3, with D perhaps matching TRBD2 (6 bases). V lost 1 base, J lost 2 bases, and 10 bases lay in between. The germline CDR1 and CDR2 sequences are LGHNA and YSLEER. This CDR3 comprises 15 residues. CDR3 loop: CASSQGRGNTDTQYF. CDR3 nucleotide sequence: TGCGCCAGCAGCCAAGGGAGGGGAAACACAGATACGCAGTATTTT.

The rearrangement links TRBV10-3 to TRBJ1-2, with TRBD1 as a possible D gene (6 bases). CDR3 length: 14 amino acids. The V gene lost 6 bases and the J gene lost 4 bases, with 15 bases spanning the gap. Germline V lookup: CDR1 ENHRY, CDR2 SYGVKD. The CDR3 protein is CAISGDTLTYGYTF. The CDR3 region has the DNA TGTGCCATCAGCGGGGACACCCTCACCTATGGCTACACCTTC.

The chain couples TRBV7-2 to TRBJ2-7; 13 nucleotides match TRBD2. The CDR3 is 15 amino acids. With 5 bases clipped from V and 5 bases from J, the junction kept 6 bases outside the gene matches. From germline, CDR1 is SGHTA and CDR2 FQGNSA. The CDR3 nucleotides are TGTGCCAGCAGCCCCAGGACTAGCGGGGGTGACGAGCAGTACTTC. Translating it yields CASSPRTSGGDEQYF.